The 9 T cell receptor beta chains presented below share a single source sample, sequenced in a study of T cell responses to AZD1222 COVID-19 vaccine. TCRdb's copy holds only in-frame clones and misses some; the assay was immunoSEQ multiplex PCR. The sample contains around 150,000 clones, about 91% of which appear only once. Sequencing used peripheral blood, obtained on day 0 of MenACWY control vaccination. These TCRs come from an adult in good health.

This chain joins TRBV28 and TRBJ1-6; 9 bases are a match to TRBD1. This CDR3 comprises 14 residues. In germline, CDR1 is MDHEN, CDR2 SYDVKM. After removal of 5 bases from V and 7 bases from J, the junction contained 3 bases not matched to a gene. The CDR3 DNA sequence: TGTGCCAGCAGTCCCGGGACAGGGAATTCACCCCTCCACTTT. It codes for CASSPGTGNSPLHF.

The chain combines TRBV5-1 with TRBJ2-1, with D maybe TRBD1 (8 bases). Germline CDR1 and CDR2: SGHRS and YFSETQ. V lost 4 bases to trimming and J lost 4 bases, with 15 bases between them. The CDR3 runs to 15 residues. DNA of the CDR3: TGCGCCAGCAGCGTACAGGGGGGGACATACAATGAGCAGTTCTTC. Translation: CASSVQGGTYNEQFF.

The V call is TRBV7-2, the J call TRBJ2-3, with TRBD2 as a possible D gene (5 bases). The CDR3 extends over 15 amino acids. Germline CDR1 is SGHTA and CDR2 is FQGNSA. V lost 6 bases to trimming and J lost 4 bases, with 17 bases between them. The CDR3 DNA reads TGTGCCAGCAGTCCAGCACGAGGGAGATCAGATACGCAGTATTTT. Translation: CASSPARGRSDTQYF.

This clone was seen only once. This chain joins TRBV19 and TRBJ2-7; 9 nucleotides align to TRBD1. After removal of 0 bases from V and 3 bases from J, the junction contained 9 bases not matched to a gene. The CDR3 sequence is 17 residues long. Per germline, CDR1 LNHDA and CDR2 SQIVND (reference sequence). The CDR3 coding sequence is TGTGCCAGTAGTATAGAGTTGAGGAGGGACAGGGACTACGAGCAGTACTTC. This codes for CASSIELRRDRDYEQYF.

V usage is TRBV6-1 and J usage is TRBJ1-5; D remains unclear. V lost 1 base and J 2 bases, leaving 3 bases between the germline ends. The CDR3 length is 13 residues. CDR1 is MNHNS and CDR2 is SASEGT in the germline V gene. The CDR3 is CASSEGGNQPQHF. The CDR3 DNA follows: TGTGCCAGCAGTGAAGGGGGCAATCAGCCCCAGCATTTT.

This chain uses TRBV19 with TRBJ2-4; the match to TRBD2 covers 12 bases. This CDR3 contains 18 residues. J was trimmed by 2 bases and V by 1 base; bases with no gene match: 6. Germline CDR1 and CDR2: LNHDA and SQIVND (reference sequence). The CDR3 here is CASSIGSGLAGTKNIQYF. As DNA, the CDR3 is TGTGCCAGTAGTATAGGGTCAGGACTAGCGGGAACCAAAAACATTCAGTACTTC.

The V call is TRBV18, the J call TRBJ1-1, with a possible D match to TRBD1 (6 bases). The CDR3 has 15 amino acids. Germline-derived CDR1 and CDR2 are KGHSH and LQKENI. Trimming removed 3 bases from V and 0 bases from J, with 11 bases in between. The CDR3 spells CASSPQGTLNTEAFF. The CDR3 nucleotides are TGTGCCAGCTCACCTCAGGGGACTTTGAACACTGAAGCTTTCTTT. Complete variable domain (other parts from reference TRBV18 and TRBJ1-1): NAGVMQNPRHLVRRRGQEARLRCSPMKGHSHVYWYRQLPEEGLKFMVYLQKENIIDESGMPKERFSAEFPKEGPSILRIQQVVRGDSAAYFCASSPQGTLNTEAFFGQGTRLTVV.

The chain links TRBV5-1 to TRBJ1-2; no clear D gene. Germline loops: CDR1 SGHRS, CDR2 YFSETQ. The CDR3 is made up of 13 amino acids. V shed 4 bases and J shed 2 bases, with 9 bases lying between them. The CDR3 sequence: CASSPLINYGYTF. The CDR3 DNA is TGCGCCAGCAGCCCCCTAATCAACTATGGCTACACCTTC.

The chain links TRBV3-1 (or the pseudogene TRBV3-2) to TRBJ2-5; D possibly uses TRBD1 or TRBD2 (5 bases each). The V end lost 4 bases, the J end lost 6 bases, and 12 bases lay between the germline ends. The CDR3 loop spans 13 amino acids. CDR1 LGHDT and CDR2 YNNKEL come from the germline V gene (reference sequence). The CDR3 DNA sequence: TGTGCCAGCAGCCTGGCCGGGGCAAAGACCCAGTACTTC. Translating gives CASSLAGAKTQYF.